The T cell receptor (beta chain) described here comes from a study of spatial heterogeneity in lung cancer. Whole-study context: Sequencing was performed on follow-up PBMC samples when available, collected at a median of approximately 2 years after resection. Sequences of the beta chain were consistently detected in greater numbers than alpha-chain sequences. General study results and limits: Blood contained ubiquitous expanded tumor TCRs more at resection than at follow-up.

V dropped 1 base and J dropped 0 bases, with 13 bases sitting between them. The length of the CDR3 is 15 residues. Germline V lookup: CDR1 DFQATT, CDR2 SNEGSKA (reference sequence). This clonotype was detected a few times. The antigen remains undetermined. The time point: blood at routine non-recurrence follow-up after resection. Frozen PBMC, nontumor lung or tumor provided whole RNA, which was sequenced unsorted. TCRdb re-analysed the 5' RACE reads in MiXCR, keeping a single row per CDR3 protein. The table lists about 41,000 distinct CDR3 sequences, more than 9% of them singletons. This specimen was PBMCs, taken at follow-up. The source of this sequence is a female donor with early-stage non-small cell lung cancer. The chain uses TRBV20-1 and TRBJ2-7; possibly TRBD2 for D (7 bases). The CDR3 DNA reads TGCAGTGCTAGAGCCGGGGGGCGGGCCTCCTACGAGCAGTACTTC. Translating it yields CSARAGGRASYEQYF.